This TCR beta chain was profiled in a study of tumor and adjacent non-tumor tissue in lung cancer. Study-level information: There were about twelve adenocarcinoma, a couple of squamous cell carcinoma and 1 small cell lung cancer cases. The patients, roughly 9 men and five or six women, were about 31 to 85 with stage I to III disease. Study-wide findings and caveats: In normal lung, the top 100 clones were significantly more dominant than in tumor. Tumor TCR diversity, when higher, was linked to shorter survival.

CDR1 is MGHRA and CDR2 is YSYEKL in the germline V gene. Trimming took off 8 bases at V and 9 bases at J, with 17 bases between the two ends. The CDR3 spans 13 residues. TCRbeta libraries were built with three rounds of nested PCR, modified from ARM-PCR. TCRdb reprocessed the multiplex PCR reads with MiXCR, giving one entry per CDR3 protein. The data show 77,000 or so distinct CDR3 sequences, with over 65% seen just once and around 43% held by the top ten. About this clonotype: The antigen is not known.

RNA was extracted from bulk tissue without any cell sorting. The normal lung tissue was taken more than 3 cm from the tumor edge. This clonotype was obtained from a man between 65 and 85 years old with non-small cell lung cancer. The rearrangement joins TRBV4-1 to TRBJ1-5, with D maybe TRBD1 (6 bases). Source material: distant non-tumor lung tissue. The CDR3 sequence: CASDQADRRPQHF. Written as DNA, the CDR3 is TGCGCCAGCGACCAAGCGGACAGACGGCCCCAGCATTTT.